This T cell receptor (beta chain) was obtained from a study of T cell changes during pregnancy in multiple sclerosis. TCRdb's table, derived via immunoSEQ multiplex PCR, lists solely in-frame clones and lacks some. The table lists roughly 49,000 clones, 85% to 95% of them singletons. Per the germline V gene, CDR1 is MRHNA and CDR2 is SNTAGT. J was trimmed by 4 bases and V by 0 bases; bases with no gene match: 9. The CDR3 is 17 residues long. The sample was CD8+ T cells from peripheral blood mononuclear cells, taken in the first trimester of pregnancy. This rearrangement joins TRBV6-4 to TRBJ2-3; TRBD2 aligns across 8 bases. This TCR was recovered from a female donor with multiple sclerosis, enrolled in a pregnancy study. CDR3 bases: TGTGCCAGCAGTGACTCGCCAGGGACTAGGAGGCCAGATACGCAGTATTTT. This encodes CASSDSPGTRRPDTQYF.